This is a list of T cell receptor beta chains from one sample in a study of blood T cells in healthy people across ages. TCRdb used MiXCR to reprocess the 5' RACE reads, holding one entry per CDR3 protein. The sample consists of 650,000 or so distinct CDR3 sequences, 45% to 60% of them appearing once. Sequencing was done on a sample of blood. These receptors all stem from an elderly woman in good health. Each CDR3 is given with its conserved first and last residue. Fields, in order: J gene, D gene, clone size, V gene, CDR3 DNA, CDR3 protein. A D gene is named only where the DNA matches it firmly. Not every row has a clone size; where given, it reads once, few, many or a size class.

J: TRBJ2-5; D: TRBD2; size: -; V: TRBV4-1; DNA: TGCGCCAGCAGCCAAGATAGGACTAGCGGATCAGAGACCCAGTACTTC; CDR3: CASSQDRTSGSETQYF
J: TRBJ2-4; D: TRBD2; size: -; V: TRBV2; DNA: TGTGCCAGCTCGGACGGGAGGGGAACCAAAAACATTCAGTACTTC; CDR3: CASSDGRGTKNIQYF
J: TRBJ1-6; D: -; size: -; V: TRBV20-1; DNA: TGCAGTGCTAGAAGGGACACAGGGAACGATTCACCCCTCCACTTT; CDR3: CSARRDTGNDSPLHF
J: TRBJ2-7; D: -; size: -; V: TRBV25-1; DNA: TGTGCCAGCAGTGAACTTGGCTACGAGCAGTACTTC; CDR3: CASSELGYEQYF
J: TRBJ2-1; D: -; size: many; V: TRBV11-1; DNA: TGTGCCAGCAGCTCCCTCGGTAGGCATAATGAGCAGTTCTTC; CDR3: CASSSLGRHNEQFF
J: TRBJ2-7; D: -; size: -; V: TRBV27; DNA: TGTGCCAGCAGTTTCCAAAGCTCCTACGAGCAGTACTTC; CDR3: CASSFQSSYEQYF
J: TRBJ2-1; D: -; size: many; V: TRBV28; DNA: TGTGCCAGCAGTGCGCCGGGGGCGGGAACTTACAATGAGCAGTTCTTC; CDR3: CASSAPGAGTYNEQFF
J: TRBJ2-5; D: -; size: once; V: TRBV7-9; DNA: TGTGCCAGCAGCCCTGAGAAGACCCAGTACTTC; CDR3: CASSPEKTQYF
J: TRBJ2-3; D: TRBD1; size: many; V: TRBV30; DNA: TGTGCCTGGACCGTAGGGGGCTTCGTGTATACGCAGTATTTT; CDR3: CAWTVGGFVYTQYF
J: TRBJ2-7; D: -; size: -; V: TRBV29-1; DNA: TGCAGCGCCAAGGTGCACTACGAGCAGTACTTC; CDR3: CSAKVHYEQYF
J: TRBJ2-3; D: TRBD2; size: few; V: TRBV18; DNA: TGTGCCAGCTCACCCAACTTAGCGGGGAGCACAGATACGCAGTATTTT; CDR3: CASSPNLAGSTDTQYF
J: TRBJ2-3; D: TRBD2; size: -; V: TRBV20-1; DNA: TGCAGTCTTCACGCGGGAGGTCGGGGTACGCAGTATTTT; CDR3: CSLHAGGRGTQYF
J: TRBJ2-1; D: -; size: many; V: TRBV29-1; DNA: TGCAGCGGGTACGATATAAACCCCTACAATGAGCAGTTCTTC; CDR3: CSGYDINPYNEQFF
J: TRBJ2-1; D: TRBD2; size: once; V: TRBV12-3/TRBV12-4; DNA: TGTGCCAGCAGTTGGGTAGCGGGTGGCGAGCAGTTCTTC; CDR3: CASSWVAGGEQFF
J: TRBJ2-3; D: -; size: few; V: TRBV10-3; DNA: TGTGCCATCAGCCGGGACACAGATACGCAGTATTTT; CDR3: CAISRDTDTQYF
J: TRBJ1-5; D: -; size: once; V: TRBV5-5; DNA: TGTGCCAGCAGCTTGGGCCGGGGAACCCAGCCCCAGCATTTT; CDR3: CASSLGRGTQPQHF
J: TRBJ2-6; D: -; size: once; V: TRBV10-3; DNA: TGTGCCATCAGTGAGTCGGTGGCCAACTCTGGGGCCAACGTCCTGACTTTC; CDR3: CAISESVANSGANVLTF
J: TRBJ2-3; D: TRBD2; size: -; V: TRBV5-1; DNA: TGCGCCAGCAGCTTGGCGACTAGCGAGAGCACAGATACGCAGTATTTT; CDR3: CASSLATSESTDTQYF
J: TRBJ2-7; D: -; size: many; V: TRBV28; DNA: TGTGCCAGCAGTTTATTCTACGAGCAGTACTTC; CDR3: CASSLFYEQYF
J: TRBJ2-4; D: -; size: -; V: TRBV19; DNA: TGTGCCAGTAGTGTTCCGGGAATGGCTGCGATTCAGTACTTC; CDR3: CASSVPGMAAIQYF
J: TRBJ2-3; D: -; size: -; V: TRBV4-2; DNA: TGTGCCAGCAGCCAAGGGGTGGTGCGGACCCCCACAGATACGCAGTATTTT; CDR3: CASSQGVVRTPTDTQYF
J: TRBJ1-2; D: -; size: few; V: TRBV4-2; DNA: TGTGCCAGCAGCCAAGATCTGTCTAACTATGGCTACACCTTC; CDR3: CASSQDLSNYGYTF
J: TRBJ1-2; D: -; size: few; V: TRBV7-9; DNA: TGTGCCAGCAGCTTAGAAGTGACCCCATCGGGCTACACCTTC; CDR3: CASSLEVTPSGYTF
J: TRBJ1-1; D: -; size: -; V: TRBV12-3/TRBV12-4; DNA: TGTGCCAGCAAATTTGGGGCCATGAACACTGAAGCTTTCTTT; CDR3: CASKFGAMNTEAFF
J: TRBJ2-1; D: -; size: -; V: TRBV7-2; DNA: TGTGCCAGCAGCTTAGATAAGCGGAGCTCCTACAATGAGCAGTTCTTC; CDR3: CASSLDKRSSYNEQFF
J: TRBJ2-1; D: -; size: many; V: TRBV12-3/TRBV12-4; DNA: TGTGCCAGCACCCTCACCAGGGGACCCTACAATGAGCAGTTCTTC; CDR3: CASTLTRGPYNEQFF
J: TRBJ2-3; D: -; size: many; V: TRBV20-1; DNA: TGCAGTGCCACGAAACTGCGCGATACGCAGTATTTT; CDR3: CSATKLRDTQYF
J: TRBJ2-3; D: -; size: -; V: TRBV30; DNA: TGTGCCTGGAGTCGTTTAGATACGCAGTATTTT; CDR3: CAWSRLDTQYF
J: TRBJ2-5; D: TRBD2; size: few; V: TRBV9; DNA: TGTGCCAGCAGCCCGGATAGCGGGGCAGGAGAGACCCAGTACTTC; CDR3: CASSPDSGAGETQYF
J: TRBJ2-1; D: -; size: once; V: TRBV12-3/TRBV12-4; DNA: TGTGCCAGCAGTTCCTTAGGAAAGGAGCAGTTCTTC; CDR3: CASSSLGKEQFF
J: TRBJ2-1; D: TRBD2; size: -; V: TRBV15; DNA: TGTGCCACCAGCAAAAAGCGGGGGGGCTTCAACAATGAGCAGTTCTTC; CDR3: CATSKKRGGFNNEQFF
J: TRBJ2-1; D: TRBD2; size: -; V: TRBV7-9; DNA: TGTGCCAGCAGCTTAATATCTAGCGGGTACTACAATGAGCAGTTCTTC; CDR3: CASSLISSGYYNEQFF
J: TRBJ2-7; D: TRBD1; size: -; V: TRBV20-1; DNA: TGCAGTGCTACAGGGGGATACGAGCAGTACTTC; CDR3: CSATGGYEQYF